The 7 T cell receptor beta chains below come from one sample, sequenced in a study of cytomegalovirus exposure and HLA in healthy donors. Primers: 60 Vbeta forward and 13 Jbeta reverse. This table comes from immunoSEQ multiplex PCR, and its TCRdb copy is limited to in-frame clones, with some not included. The repertoire holds 100,000 or so clones, more than 80% seen once, with 3% to 5% in the top ten. The sequencing sample was made of PBMCs. Receptors originate from a man younger than 40 in good health and CMV-seronegative.

The rearrangement joins TRBV2 to TRBJ1-2; 11 bases line up with TRBD1. The CDR3 covers 14 residues. Germline V gene sequence: CDR1 SNHLY, CDR2 FYNNEI. Unmatched junction bases numbered 4, after V lost 7 bases and J lost 3 bases. CDR3 bases: TGTGCCAGCAAGAGGACAGGGGGCGACTATGGCTACACCTTC. Protein sequence: CASKRTGGDYGYTF.

V is TRBV19 and J is TRBJ2-7; D ambiguous. The CDR3 spans 9 residues. Germline V gives CDR1 LNHDA, CDR2 SQIVND (reference sequence). V was cut by 7 bases and J by 6 bases, with 4 bases left in between. CDR3 in amino acids: CASTIEQYF. The CDR3, as DNA: TGTGCCAGTACAATCGAGCAGTACTTC.

This clone was counted a few times. The rearrangement uses TRBV19 and TRBJ2-1; D remains unclear. CDR1 is LNHDA, CDR2 SQIVND, per germline (reference sequence). The CDR3 loop spans 11 amino acids. Trimming stripped 5 bases from V and 8 bases from J, with 7 bases between. The CDR3 DNA sequence: TGTGCCAGTAGTGACATGGATGAGCAGTTCTTC. This codes for CASSDMDEQFF.

V gene TRBV4-1 combines with J gene TRBJ1-6, with 9 positions matching TRBD1. CDR3 length: 15 residues. Losses at the gene ends were 6 bases for V and 8 bases for J; bases not matched to a gene: 8. From germline, CDR1 is MGHRA and CDR2 YSYEKL. Written as DNA, the CDR3 is TGCGCCAGCAGAGAGGGACAGGGTATCGATTCACCCCTCCACTTT. Its protein product is CASREGQGIDSPLHF.

Here the CDR3 reads CASSPREGAGDTQYF. The CDR3 DNA reads as TGTGCCAGCAGCCCCCGAGAAGGGGCAGGAGATACGCAGTATTTT. The chain joins TRBV6-5 to TRBJ2-3; the D gene is possibly TRBD1 (5 bases). The CDR3 is 15 residues long. In germline, CDR1 is MNHEY, CDR2 SVGAGI. V lost 6 bases and J lost 5, with 18 bases in between.

This clone came up once. The V call is TRBV19, the J call TRBJ2-3; D might be TRBD2 (5 bases). This CDR3 spans 14 amino acids. Germline loops: CDR1 LNHDA, CDR2 SQIVND (reference sequence). The V end was cut by 6 bases, the J end by 3 bases, with 13 bases between. CDR3 loop: CASRARSGTDTQYF. For the CDR3, the DNA is TGTGCCAGTAGGGCTCGTTCGGGGACAGATACGCAGTATTTT.

This clone was observed once. The chain couples TRBV30 to TRBJ2-7, with 7 bases that match TRBD1. V gave up 0 bases and J gave up 1 base; unmatched junction bases: 3. The CDR3 runs to 14 residues. Germline CDR1 reads GTSNPN; CDR2 reads SVGIG (reference sequence). The CDR3 DNA reads TGTGCCTGGAGTGTAAGGGGGCTGTCCTACGAGCAGTACTTC. This translates into CAWSVRGLSYEQYF.